This is a list of T cell receptor beta chains from one sample in a study of cytomegalovirus exposure and HLA in healthy donors. The repertoire was sequenced with immunoSEQ multiplex PCR; TCRdb's copy has only in-frame clones and lacks some. The sample carries some 320,000 clones, roughly 87% recorded once. The specimen sequenced was PBMCs. Every receptor here comes from a woman aged 25 to 39 in good health and CMV-seropositive. CDR3s include the opening cysteine and the closing phenylalanine or tryptophan. A D gene is named only where the DNA matches it firmly. Clone size is not always given. Where it is, it says once, few, many or a class for expanded clones.

CDR3 protein: CASSLIERQETQYF; CDR3 DNA: TGCGCCAGCAGCTTGATTGAGCGCCAAGAGACCCAGTACTTC; V gene: TRBV5-1; J gene: TRBJ2-5; clone size: once; D gene: -
CDR3 protein: CASQKSRPSYEQYF; CDR3 DNA: TGTGCCAGCCAAAAATCTAGGCCCTCCTACGAGCAGTACTTC; V gene: TRBV28; J gene: TRBJ2-7; clone size: -; D gene: -
CDR3 protein: CASSALAGGLDTQYF; CDR3 DNA: TGTGCCAGCAGTGCATTAGCGGGGGGGCTGGATACGCAGTATTTT; V gene: TRBV6-1; J gene: TRBJ2-3; clone size: -; D gene: TRBD2
CDR3 protein: CASRLAGSAGEQYF; CDR3 DNA: TGTGCCAGCAGGTTAGCGGGGTCGGCGGGTGAGCAGTACTTC; V gene: TRBV27; J gene: TRBJ2-7; clone size: -; D gene: TRBD2
CDR3 protein: CASRPWSGPAEAFF; CDR3 DNA: TGTGCCAGCAGACCGTGGTCGGGGCCGGCTGAAGCTTTCTTT; V gene: TRBV5-4; J gene: TRBJ1-1; clone size: once; D gene: -
CDR3 protein: CASRGRLRNQPQHF; CDR3 DNA: TGTGCCAGCAGGGGGAGGCTCCGCAATCAGCCCCAGCATTTT; V gene: TRBV6-5; J gene: TRBJ1-5; clone size: few; D gene: -
CDR3 protein: CASSQVGVTPMITEAFF; CDR3 DNA: TGTGCCAGCAGCCAAGTGGGGGTAACGCCGATGATTACTGAAGCTTTCTTT; V gene: TRBV4-2; J gene: TRBJ1-1; clone size: -; D gene: -
CDR3 protein: CASSPGSTHLHTEQYF; CDR3 DNA: TGTGCCAGCAGCCCAGGTTCTACCCACCTACATACCGAGCAGTACTTC; V gene: TRBV9; J gene: TRBJ2-7; clone size: once; D gene: -
CDR3 protein: CASSGPTDNEQFF; CDR3 DNA: TGTGCCAGCAGCGGACCCACCGACAATGAGCAGTTCTTC; V gene: TRBV4-2; J gene: TRBJ2-1; clone size: -; D gene: -
CDR3 protein: CAWNLDQETQYF; CDR3 DNA: TGTGCCTGGAATCTGGATCAAGAGACCCAGTACTTC; V gene: TRBV30; J gene: TRBJ2-5; clone size: few; D gene: -
CDR3 protein: CASSKEVKGLEAFF; CDR3 DNA: TGCGCCAGCAGCAAAGAGGTGAAGGGTCTTGAAGCTTTCTTT; V gene: TRBV4-3; J gene: TRBJ1-1; clone size: -; D gene: -
CDR3 protein: CATQITYEQYF; CDR3 DNA: TGTGCCACCCAAATCACATACGAGCAGTACTTC; V gene: TRBV6-1; J gene: TRBJ2-7; clone size: -; D gene: -
CDR3 protein: CSVEVRVDVSRFTGELFF; CDR3 DNA: TGCAGCGTTGAAGTGAGGGTGGACGTTTCTAGATTCACCGGGGAGCTGTTTTTT; V gene: TRBV29-1; J gene: TRBJ2-2; clone size: -; D gene: -
CDR3 protein: CASRYPGAANQPQHF; CDR3 DNA: TGTGCCAGCAGATATCCCGGGGCAGCAAATCAGCCCCAGCATTTT; V gene: TRBV2; J gene: TRBJ1-5; clone size: -; D gene: -
CDR3 protein: CASTFENTGELFF; CDR3 DNA: TGTGCCAGCACCTTTGAAAACACCGGGGAGCTGTTTTTT; V gene: TRBV7-8; J gene: TRBJ2-2; clone size: -; D gene: -
CDR3 protein: CVGPVVAGGPYEQYF; CDR3 DNA: TGTGTCGGCCCTGTTGTAGCGGGGGGGCCCTACGAGCAGTACTTC; V gene: TRBV7-5; J gene: TRBJ2-7; clone size: -; D gene: -
CDR3 protein: CASSFFHGSRGWDSYEQYF; CDR3 DNA: TGTGCCAGCAGTTTCTTCCACGGGAGCCGTGGGTGGGACAGCTACGAGCAGTACTTC; V gene: TRBV28; J gene: TRBJ2-7; clone size: -; D gene: -
CDR3 protein: CASSPTGTGEEQYF; CDR3 DNA: TGTGCCAGCAGCCCGACCGGGACAGGGGAAGAGCAGTACTTC; V gene: TRBV7-3; J gene: TRBJ2-7; clone size: -; D gene: TRBD1
CDR3 protein: CASSLGMGLNTEAFF; CDR3 DNA: TGTGCCAGCAGCTTAGGGATGGGTTTGAACACTGAAGCTTTCTTT; V gene: TRBV7-2; J gene: TRBJ1-1; clone size: few; D gene: -
CDR3 protein: CASSWISGPVTDTQYF; CDR3 DNA: TGTGCCAGCAGCTGGATCTCGGGGCCTGTCACAGATACGCAGTATTTT; V gene: TRBV7-9; J gene: TRBJ2-3; clone size: once; D gene: -
CDR3 protein: CASSQQGANEKLFF; CDR3 DNA: TGCGCCAGCAGCCAACAGGGGGCTAATGAAAAACTGTTTTTT; V gene: TRBV4-1; J gene: TRBJ1-4; clone size: -; D gene: TRBD1
CDR3 protein: CASSSDPGNQPQHF; CDR3 DNA: TGTGCCAGCAGCTCCGATCCGGGCAATCAGCCCCAGCATTTT; V gene: TRBV5-5; J gene: TRBJ1-5; clone size: -; D gene: -
CDR3 protein: CASSFGDRMGEQYF; CDR3 DNA: TGCGCCAGCAGCTTTGGTGACAGGATGGGCGAGCAGTACTTC; V gene: TRBV5-1; J gene: TRBJ2-7; clone size: -; D gene: -
CDR3 protein: CASSLDYGYTF; CDR3 DNA: TGTGCCAGCAGCTTAGACTATGGCTACACCTTC; V gene: TRBV7-9; J gene: TRBJ1-2; clone size: -; D gene: -
CDR3 protein: CASSLGQRGYTF; CDR3 DNA: TGTGCCAGTAGCCTTGGACAGAGGGGCTACACCTTC; V gene: TRBV19; J gene: TRBJ1-2; clone size: few; D gene: -
CDR3 protein: CASSSQGFYGYTF; CDR3 DNA: TGTGCCAGCAGTTCTCAGGGATTCTATGGCTACACCTTC; V gene: TRBV2; J gene: TRBJ1-2; clone size: once; D gene: -
CDR3 protein: CASSQAGVVYEQYF; CDR3 DNA: TGTGCCAGCAGTCAAGCAGGGGTTGTCTACGAGCAGTACTTC; V gene: TRBV7-8; J gene: TRBJ2-7; clone size: -; D gene: -
CDR3 protein: CASSSGVLAGPDTQYF; CDR3 DNA: TGTGCCAGCAGCTCTGGAGTGCTAGCGGGCCCAGATACGCAGTATTTT; V gene: TRBV7-6; J gene: TRBJ2-3; clone size: -; D gene: TRBD2
CDR3 protein: CAIRTGTEETQYF; CDR3 DNA: TGTGCCATCAGGACCGGGACAGAAGAGACCCAGTACTTC; V gene: TRBV10-3; J gene: TRBJ2-5; clone size: -; D gene: TRBD1
CDR3 protein: CASSKGRENGYTF; CDR3 DNA: TGTGCCAGCAGCAAAGGGCGGGAGAATGGCTACACCTTC; V gene: TRBV21-1; J gene: TRBJ1-2; clone size: -; D gene: -
CDR3 protein: CASSHPGGEKLFF; CDR3 DNA: TGCGCCAGCAGCCACCCGGGTGGGGAAAAACTGTTTTTT; V gene: TRBV4-1; J gene: TRBJ1-4; clone size: -; D gene: -
CDR3 protein: CASSLAGTVSYEQYF; CDR3 DNA: TGCGCCAGCAGCTTGGCGGGAACTGTCTCCTACGAGCAGTACTTC; V gene: TRBV5-1; J gene: TRBJ2-7; clone size: -; D gene: -
CDR3 protein: CAWTRGQLQETQYF; CDR3 DNA: TGTGCCTGGACCCGCGGACAGCTTCAAGAGACCCAGTACTTC; V gene: TRBV30; J gene: TRBJ2-5; clone size: -; D gene: -
CDR3 protein: CASSYYWQLNTEAFF; CDR3 DNA: TGTGCCAGTAGTTACTATTGGCAGTTGAACACTGAAGCTTTCTTT; V gene: TRBV6-5; J gene: TRBJ1-1; clone size: -; D gene: -
CDR3 protein: CASSYRPGADNSPLHF; CDR3 DNA: TGTGCCAGCAGTTACCGGCCGGGAGCCGATAATTCACCCCTCCACTTT; V gene: TRBV6-5; J gene: TRBJ1-6; clone size: -; D gene: -
CDR3 protein: CASRFGTEAFF; CDR3 DNA: TGTGCCAGCAGATTTGGGACTGAGGCTTTCTTT; V gene: TRBV27; J gene: TRBJ1-1; clone size: -; D gene: -
CDR3 protein: CASSMENTQYF; CDR3 DNA: TGTGCCAGCAGCATGGAGAACACGCAGTATTTT; V gene: TRBV7-6; J gene: TRBJ2-3; clone size: -; D gene: -
CDR3 protein: CASSLTAEAFF; CDR3 DNA: TGTGCCAGCAGTTTAACTGCTGAAGCTTTCTTT; V gene: TRBV28; J gene: TRBJ1-1; clone size: -; D gene: -
CDR3 protein: CASSQDMGPRYGYTF; CDR3 DNA: TGCGCCAGCAGCCAAGATATGGGCCCAAGGTATGGCTACACCTTC; V gene: TRBV4-1; J gene: TRBJ1-2; clone size: -; D gene: -
CDR3 protein: CASSDWSKNTEAFF; CDR3 DNA: TGTGCCAGCAGTGACTGGTCGAAGAACACTGAAGCTTTCTTT; V gene: TRBV6-4; J gene: TRBJ1-1; clone size: -; D gene: -
CDR3 protein: CASSQPAGGISGNTIYF; CDR3 DNA: TGCGCCAGCAGCCAACCCGCGGGTGGCATCTCTGGAAACACCATATATTTT; V gene: TRBV4-1; J gene: TRBJ1-3; clone size: -; D gene: -
CDR3 protein: CASSSTSGIYEQYF; CDR3 DNA: TGTGCCAGTAGTTCGACTAGCGGGATCTACGAGCAGTACTTC; V gene: TRBV19; J gene: TRBJ2-7; clone size: once; D gene: TRBD2
CDR3 protein: CASSLLTSGGNNEQFF; CDR3 DNA: TGTGCCAGCAGCCTCCTAACTAGCGGGGGGAACAATGAGCAGTTCTTC; V gene: TRBV4-2; J gene: TRBJ2-1; clone size: -; D gene: TRBD2
CDR3 protein: CASSSPGQVTNSPLHF; CDR3 DNA: TGTGCCAGCAGCTCACCAGGACAGGTTACTAATTCACCCCTCCACTTT; V gene: TRBV5-4; J gene: TRBJ1-6; clone size: once; D gene: TRBD1
CDR3 protein: CASSAGSGYTF; CDR3 DNA: TGTGCCAGTAGTGCGGGGTCTGGCTACACCTTC; V gene: TRBV19; J gene: TRBJ1-2; clone size: -; D gene: -
CDR3 protein: CASSQDGDRVIYGYTF; CDR3 DNA: TGCGCCAGCAGCCAAGATGGGGACAGGGTGATCTATGGCTACACCTTC; V gene: TRBV4-3; J gene: TRBJ1-2; clone size: -; D gene: TRBD1
CDR3 protein: CASSASGQGTDTQYF; CDR3 DNA: TGTGCCAGCAGCGCCTCGGGACAGGGCACAGATACGCAGTATTTT; V gene: TRBV9; J gene: TRBJ2-3; clone size: once; D gene: TRBD1
CDR3 protein: CASSLGGSSYEQYF; CDR3 DNA: TGTGCCAGCAGCTTAGGCGGGAGCTCCTACGAGCAGTACTTC; V gene: TRBV11-3; J gene: TRBJ2-7; clone size: -; D gene: TRBD2
CDR3 protein: CASSESGNEQFF; CDR3 DNA: TGTGCCAGCAGTGAATCAGGGAATGAGCAGTTCTTC; V gene: TRBV2; J gene: TRBJ2-1; clone size: -; D gene: -
CDR3 protein: CAWSAGSGYTF; CDR3 DNA: TGTGCCTGGAGTGCGGGGAGTGGCTACACCTTC; V gene: TRBV30; J gene: TRBJ1-2; clone size: -; D gene: -
CDR3 protein: CASNQGGPDTQYF; CDR3 DNA: TGTGCCAGTAACCAGGGAGGGCCAGATACGCAGTATTTT; V gene: TRBV19; J gene: TRBJ2-3; clone size: -; D gene: TRBD2